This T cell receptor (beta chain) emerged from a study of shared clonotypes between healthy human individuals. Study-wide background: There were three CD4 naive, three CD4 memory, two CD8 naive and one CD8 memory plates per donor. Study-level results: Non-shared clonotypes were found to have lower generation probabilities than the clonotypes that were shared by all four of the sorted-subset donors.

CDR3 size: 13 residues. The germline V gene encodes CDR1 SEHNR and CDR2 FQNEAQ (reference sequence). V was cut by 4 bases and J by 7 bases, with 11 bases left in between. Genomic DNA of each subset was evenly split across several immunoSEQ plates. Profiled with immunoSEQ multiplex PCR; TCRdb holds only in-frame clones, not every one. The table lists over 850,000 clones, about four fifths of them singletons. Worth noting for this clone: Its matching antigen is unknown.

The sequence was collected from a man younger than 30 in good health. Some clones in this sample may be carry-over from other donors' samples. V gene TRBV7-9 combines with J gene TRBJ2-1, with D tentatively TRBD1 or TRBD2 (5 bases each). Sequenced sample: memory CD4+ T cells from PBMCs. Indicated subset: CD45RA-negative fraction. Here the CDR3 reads CASSSGPGNEQFF. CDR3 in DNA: TGTGCCAGCAGCTCGGGACCGGGGAATGAGCAGTTCTTC.